Described below is a single T cell receptor (beta chain) sequence and its context. This sample was taken from a study of patients and donors after allogeneic stem cell transplantation. CDR3 length: 14 amino acids. Germline loops: CDR1 MNHEY, CDR2 SMNVEV (reference sequence). V was shortened by 2 bases and J by 6 bases, with 14 bases between the two germline ends. One entry per CDR3 protein, called by TCRdb with MiXCR from the RT-PCR reads. The sample consists of a few hundred thousand distinct CDR3 sequences, 11% to 15% of them appearing once. This chain connects TRBV27 to TRBJ2-7, with D uncertain. The specimen was blood, either unsorted or a sorted T cell fraction (not recorded which). This receptor was taken from a human donor who was either an allogeneic HSCT recipient or a stem cell or donor lymphocyte infusion donor (not recorded which). It is not recorded whose cells these are; they may come from a transplant donor. In nucleotides, the CDR3 is TGTGCCAGCAGTTTAATGGACGACAAGGGCGAGCAGTACTTC. It is translated as CASSLMDDKGEQYF.